A selection of T cell receptor beta chains follows, all from one sample in a study of shared clonotypes between healthy human individuals. Assay used: immunoSEQ multiplex PCR; TCRdb lists only in-frame clones, some missing. This sample has some 690,000 clones, with less than 95% found just once. The sample comprised memory CD8+ T cells from PBMCs. These receptors came from a man aged 18 to 29 in good health. Some clones in this sample may be carry-over from other donors' samples. Each CDR3 is given with its conserved first and last residue. Each record gives: J gene, D gene, V gene, clone size, CDR3 protein, CDR3 DNA. The D gene is left open where the match is weak. Size is stated for part of the rows, as once, few or many counts, or as a class when the clone is expanded.

J gene: TRBJ1-5; D gene: -; V gene: TRBV7-8; clone size: -; CDR3 protein: CASSLAIQGQPQHF; CDR3 DNA: TGTGCCAGCAGCTTAGCGATACAGGGCCAGCCCCAGCATTTT
J gene: TRBJ1-2; D gene: -; V gene: TRBV7-9; clone size: -; CDR3 protein: CASSLAGGRLNGYTF; CDR3 DNA: TGTGCCAGCAGCTTAGCGGGGGGCAGGTTGAATGGCTACACCTTC
J gene: TRBJ1-1; D gene: -; V gene: TRBV28; clone size: -; CDR3 protein: CASSSDLGEAFF; CDR3 DNA: TGTGCCAGCAGTTCCGACTTAGGAGAAGCTTTCTTT
J gene: TRBJ1-1; D gene: -; V gene: TRBV7-9; clone size: once; CDR3 protein: CASSLSLGKMNTEAFF; CDR3 DNA: TGTGCCAGCAGCTTATCTCTAGGGAAAATGAACACTGAAGCTTTCTTT
J gene: TRBJ2-5; D gene: -; V gene: TRBV13; clone size: once; CDR3 protein: CASSSLPDRGEAQYF; CDR3 DNA: TGTGCCAGCAGCTCCCTCCCCGATAGGGGAGAGGCCCAGTACTTC
J gene: TRBJ2-7; D gene: TRBD2; V gene: TRBV5-6; clone size: -; CDR3 protein: CASSLAMSGGSSYEQYF; CDR3 DNA: TGTGCCAGCAGCTTGGCCATGTCGGGCGGGAGTAGCTACGAGCAGTACTTC
J gene: TRBJ2-7; D gene: TRBD2; V gene: TRBV27; clone size: -; CDR3 protein: CASSLGRSGTVEQYF; CDR3 DNA: TGTGCCAGCAGTTTAGGGCGTAGCGGGACGGTCGAGCAGTACTTC
J gene: TRBJ1-3; D gene: -; V gene: TRBV5-1; clone size: -; CDR3 protein: CASRGNTIYF; CDR3 DNA: TGCGCCAGCCGGGGGAACACCATATATTTT
J gene: TRBJ1-1; D gene: -; V gene: TRBV6-5; clone size: -; CDR3 protein: CASREGGAEAFF; CDR3 DNA: TGTGCCAGCAGGGAGGGGGGGGCTGAAGCTTTCTTT
J gene: TRBJ2-1; D gene: -; V gene: TRBV28; clone size: -; CDR3 protein: CATKTAGQGYEQFF; CDR3 DNA: TGTGCCACCAAAACAGCCGGGCAGGGCTATGAGCAGTTCTTC
J gene: TRBJ1-3; D gene: -; V gene: TRBV14; clone size: -; CDR3 protein: CASSQEWATGNTIYF; CDR3 DNA: TGTGCCAGCAGCCAAGAATGGGCCACTGGAAACACCATATATTTT
J gene: TRBJ2-2; D gene: -; V gene: TRBV7-3; clone size: few; CDR3 protein: CASSSRSSGELFF; CDR3 DNA: TGTGCCAGCAGCTCAAGATCGTCCGGGGAGCTGTTTTTT
J gene: TRBJ2-3; D gene: TRBD2; V gene: TRBV6-1; clone size: once; CDR3 protein: CASSEAGTSFTDTQYF; CDR3 DNA: TGTGCCAGCAGTGAAGCGGGGACTAGTTTCACAGATACGCAGTATTTT
J gene: TRBJ2-3; D gene: -; V gene: TRBV7-9; clone size: -; CDR3 protein: CASSRRGLADTQYF; CDR3 DNA: TGTGCCAGCAGCCGCCGGGGGCTCGCAGATACGCAGTATTTT
J gene: TRBJ2-7; D gene: -; V gene: TRBV21-1; clone size: -; CDR3 protein: CAILTSGSYEQYF; CDR3 DNA: TGTGCCATCCTAACTAGCGGGAGTTACGAGCAGTACTTC
J gene: TRBJ2-1; D gene: -; V gene: TRBV18; clone size: -; CDR3 protein: CASSPPLRAHEQFF; CDR3 DNA: TGTGCCAGCTCACCACCTCTCAGGGCCCATGAGCAGTTCTTC
J gene: TRBJ2-7; D gene: -; V gene: TRBV13; clone size: -; CDR3 protein: CASSLGATSYEQYF; CDR3 DNA: TGTGCCAGCAGCTTAGGTGCCACCTCCTACGAGCAGTACTTC
J gene: TRBJ2-7; D gene: TRBD2; V gene: TRBV6-5; clone size: -; CDR3 protein: CASSYEASGSGQYF; CDR3 DNA: TGTGCCAGCAGTTACGAGGCTAGCGGGAGCGGGCAGTACTTC
J gene: TRBJ2-3; D gene: -; V gene: TRBV28; clone size: -; CDR3 protein: CASSPHTDTQYF; CDR3 DNA: TGTGCCAGCAGTCCACATACAGATACGCAGTATTTT
J gene: TRBJ1-5; D gene: TRBD1; V gene: TRBV29-1; clone size: -; CDR3 protein: CSVTGRGNQPQHF; CDR3 DNA: TGCAGCGTGACAGGGAGAGGGAATCAGCCCCAGCATTTT
J gene: TRBJ1-4; D gene: -; V gene: TRBV9; clone size: -; CDR3 protein: CASSVGGQGIEKLFF; CDR3 DNA: TGTGCCAGCAGCGTAGGTGGTCAGGGTATTGAAAAACTGTTTTTT
J gene: TRBJ1-6; D gene: -; V gene: TRBV11-2; clone size: -; CDR3 protein: CASSLVGGEVSPLHF; CDR3 DNA: TGTGCCAGCAGCTTAGTGGGGGGGGAGGTTTCACCCCTCCACTTT
J gene: TRBJ2-5; D gene: TRBD2; V gene: TRBV9; clone size: -; CDR3 protein: CASSSEGGRRETQYF; CDR3 DNA: TGTGCCAGCAGCTCAGAGGGCGGGAGGAGGGAGACCCAGTACTTC
J gene: TRBJ1-2; D gene: TRBD1; V gene: TRBV2; clone size: -; CDR3 protein: CASSSPRGQNYGYTF; CDR3 DNA: TGTGCCAGCAGCAGCCCCAGGGGGCAAAACTATGGCTACACCTTC
J gene: TRBJ2-7; D gene: TRBD2; V gene: TRBV7-9; clone size: once; CDR3 protein: CASSSRLADSYEQYF; CDR3 DNA: TGTGCCAGCAGCTCGAGACTAGCGGACTCCTACGAGCAGTACTTC
J gene: TRBJ2-2; D gene: -; V gene: TRBV20-1; clone size: -; CDR3 protein: CSAWNTGELFF; CDR3 DNA: TGCAGTGCTTGGAACACCGGGGAGCTGTTTTTT
J gene: TRBJ1-2; D gene: -; V gene: TRBV28; clone size: -; CDR3 protein: CASTMAGGSNYGYTF; CDR3 DNA: TGTGCCAGCACCATGGCCGGAGGGTCTAACTATGGCTACACCTTC
J gene: TRBJ2-3; D gene: -; V gene: TRBV27; clone size: -; CDR3 protein: CASGSDTQYF; CDR3 DNA: TGTGCCAGCGGATCAGATACGCAGTATTTT
J gene: TRBJ1-2; D gene: -; V gene: TRBV19; clone size: -; CDR3 protein: CASNGGGAYGYTF; CDR3 DNA: TGTGCCAGTAATGGGGGGGGCGCCTATGGCTACACCTTC
J gene: TRBJ2-3; D gene: -; V gene: TRBV30; clone size: -; CDR3 protein: CAWSVLFGWQYF; CDR3 DNA: TGTGCCTGGAGTGTACTGTTCGGCTGGCAGTATTTT
J gene: TRBJ1-4; D gene: -; V gene: TRBV29-1; clone size: -; CDR3 protein: CSAAVGPNEKLFF; CDR3 DNA: TGCAGCGCTGCCGTTGGCCCTAATGAAAAACTGTTTTTT
J gene: TRBJ2-7; D gene: -; V gene: TRBV6-5; clone size: -; CDR3 protein: CASRWGSSYEQYF; CDR3 DNA: TGTGCCTCCCGATGGGGCAGCTCCTACGAGCAGTACTTC
J gene: TRBJ2-1; D gene: TRBD1; V gene: TRBV14; clone size: -; CDR3 protein: CASSQHSGTGYNEQFF; CDR3 DNA: TGTGCCAGCAGCCAACACTCCGGGACAGGGTACAATGAGCAGTTCTTC
J gene: TRBJ2-2; D gene: -; V gene: TRBV28; clone size: once; CDR3 protein: CASSLEGEAGELFF; CDR3 DNA: TGTGCCAGCAGTTTAGAGGGGGAGGCCGGGGAGCTGTTTTTT
J gene: TRBJ2-7; D gene: -; V gene: TRBV19; clone size: -; CDR3 protein: CASGADGLPYEQYF; CDR3 DNA: TGTGCCAGTGGAGCGGACGGCCTGCCCTACGAGCAGTACTTC
J gene: TRBJ1-2; D gene: -; V gene: TRBV29-1; clone size: -; CDR3 protein: CSVRGPEDGYTF; CDR3 DNA: TGCAGCGTCCGGGGCCCGGAGGATGGCTACACCTTC
J gene: TRBJ2-7; D gene: TRBD1; V gene: TRBV5-6; clone size: -; CDR3 protein: CASSWGQGGYEQYF; CDR3 DNA: TGTGCCAGCAGCTGGGGACAGGGGGGTTACGAGCAGTACTTC
J gene: TRBJ2-1; D gene: TRBD2; V gene: TRBV4-2; clone size: -; CDR3 protein: CASSQVLAGVLYNEQFF; CDR3 DNA: TGTGCCAGCAGCCAAGTCCTAGCGGGGGTTCTTTACAATGAGCAGTTCTTC
J gene: TRBJ2-1; D gene: -; V gene: TRBV4-1; clone size: -; CDR3 protein: CASSQPGNNEQFF; CDR3 DNA: TGCGCCAGCAGCCAGCCTGGTAACAATGAGCAGTTCTTC
J gene: TRBJ2-7; D gene: -; V gene: TRBV7-8; clone size: -; CDR3 protein: CASRPTEGGSAYEQYF; CDR3 DNA: TGTGCCAGCAGACCCACGGAGGGGGGGAGTGCCTACGAGCAGTACTTC
J gene: TRBJ2-5; D gene: -; V gene: TRBV28; clone size: -; CDR3 protein: CASRGVRGTQYF; CDR3 DNA: TGTGCCAGCAGAGGAGTCCGGGGGACCCAGTACTTC
J gene: TRBJ2-6; D gene: -; V gene: TRBV14; clone size: -; CDR3 protein: CASSQERSFVANVLTF; CDR3 DNA: TGTGCCAGCAGCCAAGAACGGTCTTTTGTGGCCAACGTCCTGACTTTC
J gene: TRBJ1-4; D gene: -; V gene: TRBV7-9; clone size: -; CDR3 protein: CASSLGPSATNEKLFF; CDR3 DNA: TGTGCCAGCAGCTTAGGGCCCAGCGCAACTAATGAAAAACTGTTTTTT
J gene: TRBJ1-4; D gene: -; V gene: TRBV6-5; clone size: once; CDR3 protein: CASSYYRGRKLFF; CDR3 DNA: TGTGCCAGCAGTTACTACCGGGGCAGAAAACTGTTTTTT
J gene: TRBJ2-2; D gene: TRBD1; V gene: TRBV19; clone size: -; CDR3 protein: CASSLDRANTGELFF; CDR3 DNA: TGTGCCAGTAGTCTTGACAGGGCAAACACCGGGGAGCTGTTTTTT
J gene: TRBJ2-7; D gene: -; V gene: TRBV27; clone size: -; CDR3 protein: CASSLSSGDRVYEQYF; CDR3 DNA: TGTGCCAGCAGTTTAAGTAGCGGGGACAGGGTGTACGAGCAGTACTTC
J gene: TRBJ2-2; D gene: TRBD2; V gene: TRBV9; clone size: -; CDR3 protein: CASSVLTSGENTGELFF; CDR3 DNA: TGTGCCAGCAGCGTCCTGACTAGCGGAGAGAACACCGGGGAGCTGTTTTTT
J gene: TRBJ2-2; D gene: TRBD1; V gene: TRBV11-1; clone size: -; CDR3 protein: CASSLYRGSTGELFF; CDR3 DNA: TGTGCCAGCAGCTTGTACAGGGGGTCCACCGGGGAGCTGTTTTTT
J gene: TRBJ2-7; D gene: -; V gene: TRBV5-1; clone size: -; CDR3 protein: CASSLMRENSYEQYF; CDR3 DNA: TGCGCCAGCAGCTTGATGCGGGAAAACTCCTACGAGCAGTACTTC
J gene: TRBJ1-1; D gene: -; V gene: TRBV6-4; clone size: few; CDR3 protein: CASSDSTGMAFF; CDR3 DNA: TGTGCCAGCAGTGACTCAACGGGGATGGCTTTCTTT
J gene: TRBJ1-1; D gene: -; V gene: TRBV30; clone size: -; CDR3 protein: CAWSVREGIPEAFF; CDR3 DNA: TGTGCCTGGAGTGTACGGGAGGGAATCCCTGAAGCTTTCTTT
J gene: TRBJ1-3; D gene: -; V gene: TRBV30; clone size: -; CDR3 protein: CAWSVPGTDTIYF; CDR3 DNA: TGTGCCTGGAGTGTACCAGGGACGGACACCATATATTTT
J gene: TRBJ2-5; D gene: -; V gene: TRBV6-5; clone size: -; CDR3 protein: CAVARAYLQETQYF; CDR3 DNA: TGTGCAGTTGCGAGGGCGTATCTCCAAGAGACCCAGTACTTC